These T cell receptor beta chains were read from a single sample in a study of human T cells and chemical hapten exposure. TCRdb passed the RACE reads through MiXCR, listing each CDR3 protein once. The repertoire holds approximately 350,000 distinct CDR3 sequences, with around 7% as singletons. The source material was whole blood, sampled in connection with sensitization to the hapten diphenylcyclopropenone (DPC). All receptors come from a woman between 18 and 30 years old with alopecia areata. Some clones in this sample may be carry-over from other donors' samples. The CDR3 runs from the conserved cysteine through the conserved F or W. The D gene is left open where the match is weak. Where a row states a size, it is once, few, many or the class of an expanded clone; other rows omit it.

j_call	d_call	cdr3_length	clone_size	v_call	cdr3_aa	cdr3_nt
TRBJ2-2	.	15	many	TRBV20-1	CSARDSRWVAGELFF	TGCAGTGCTAGAGATAGTCGCTGGGTTGCCGGGGAGCTGTTTTTT
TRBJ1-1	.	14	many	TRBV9	CASSVGDQDTEAFF	TGTGCCAGCAGCGTAGGTGACCAGGACACTGAAGCTTTCTTT
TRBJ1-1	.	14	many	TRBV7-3	CASSRGWGNTEAFF	TGTGCCAGCAGCCGTGGTTGGGGGAACACTGAAGCTTTCTTT
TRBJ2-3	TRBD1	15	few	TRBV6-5	CASSRDRRPGDTQYF	TGTGCCAGCAGCCGGGACAGAAGGCCTGGGGATACGCAGTATTTT
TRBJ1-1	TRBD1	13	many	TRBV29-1	CSVRTGMNTEAFF	TGCAGCGTCCGGACAGGGATGAACACTGAAGCTTTCTTT
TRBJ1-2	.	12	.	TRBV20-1	CSARDHLGGYTF	TGCAGTGCTAGAGATCACCTGGGCGGCTACACCTTC
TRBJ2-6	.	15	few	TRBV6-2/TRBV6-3	CASSYRVAGANVLTF	TGTGCCAGCAGTTATCGGGTGGCTGGGGCCAACGTCCTGACTTTC
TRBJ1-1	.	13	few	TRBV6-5	CASSYNRFAEAFF	TGTGCCAGCAGTTACAATCGATTCGCTGAAGCTTTCTTT
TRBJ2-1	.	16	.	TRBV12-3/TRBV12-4	CASSPSGSLIYNEQFF	TGTGCCAGCAGTCCTTCGGGCTCCCTCATCTACAATGAGCAGTTCTTC
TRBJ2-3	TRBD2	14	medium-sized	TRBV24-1	CATTSSGGTDTQYF	TGTGCCACCACGAGTAGCGGGGGCACAGATACGCAGTATTTT
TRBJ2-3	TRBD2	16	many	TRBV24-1	CATSAGGGPGTDTQYF	TGTGCCACCAGTGCCGGCGGGGGGCCCGGCACAGATACGCAGTATTTT
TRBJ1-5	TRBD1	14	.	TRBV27	CASSFVTGDQPQHF	TGTGCCAGCAGTTTCGTGACAGGGGATCAGCCCCAGCATTTT
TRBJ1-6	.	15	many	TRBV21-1	CASSKSDGPTSPLHF	TGTGCCAGCAGCAAAAGTGACGGGCCCACTTCACCCCTCCACTTT
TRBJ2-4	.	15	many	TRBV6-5	CASSSAVLAKNIQYF	TGTGCCAGCAGTTCCGCGGTGTTAGCCAAAAACATTCAGTACTTC
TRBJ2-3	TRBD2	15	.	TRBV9	CASSVTPTSGGTQYF	TGTGCCAGCAGCGTAACCCCCACTAGCGGGGGTACGCAGTATTTT
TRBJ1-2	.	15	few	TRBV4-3	CASSQDQSGNYGYTF	TGCGCCAGCAGCCAAGATCAGAGCGGGAACTATGGCTACACCTTC
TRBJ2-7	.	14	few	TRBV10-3	CAISEEPRSVEQYF	TGTGCCATCAGTGAGGAGCCGAGGTCCGTCGAGCAGTACTTC
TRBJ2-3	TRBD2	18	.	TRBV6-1	CASSGAAGGGWSTDTQYF	TGTGCCAGCAGTGGCGCTGCGGGGGGCGGTTGGAGCACAGATACGCAGTATTTT
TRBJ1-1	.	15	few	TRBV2	CASSRREQVNTEAFF	TGTGCCAGCAGTCGGAGGGAACAGGTGAACACTGAAGCTTTCTTT
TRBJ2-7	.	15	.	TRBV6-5	CASSYSQGRPYEQYF	TGTGCCAGCAGTTACTCACAGGGACGACCCTACGAGCAGTACTTC
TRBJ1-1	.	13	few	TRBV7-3	CASSLIENTEAFF	TGTGCCAGCAGCTTAATCGAGAACACTGAAGCTTTCTTT
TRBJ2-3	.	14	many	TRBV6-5	CASSYASRSDTQYF	TGTGCCAGCAGTTACGCTTCCAGGTCGGATACGCAGTATTTT
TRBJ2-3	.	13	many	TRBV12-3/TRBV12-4	CASSLQGPDTQYF	TGTGCCAGCAGCTTGCAGGGACCAGATACGCAGTATTTT
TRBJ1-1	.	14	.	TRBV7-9	CASSLTTVYTEAFF	TGTGCCAGCAGCTTAACCACAGTATACACTGAAGCTTTCTTT
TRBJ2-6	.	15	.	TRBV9	CASSPRVTGANVLTF	TGTGCCAGCAGCCCCCGGGTGACTGGGGCCAACGTCCTGACTTTC
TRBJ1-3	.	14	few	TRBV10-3	CAIRIQGSGNTIYF	TGTGCCATCAGAATACAGGGTTCTGGAAACACCATATATTTT
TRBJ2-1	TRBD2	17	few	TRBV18	CASSPPIAGSIYNEQFF	TGTGCCAGCTCACCACCCATAGCGGGGAGCATTTACAATGAGCAGTTCTTC
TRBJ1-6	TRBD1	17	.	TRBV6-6	CASSYSGGTGDHSPLHF	TGTGCCAGCAGTTACTCAGGAGGGACAGGGGACCATTCACCCCTCCACTTT
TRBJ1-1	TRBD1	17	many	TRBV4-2	CASSPKVAGGARTEAFF	TGTGCCAGCAGCCCTAAGGTGGCAGGGGGCGCGAGAACTGAAGCTTTCTTT
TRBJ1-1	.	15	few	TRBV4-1	CASSPYFRENTEAFF	TGCGCCAGCAGCCCCTACTTCAGGGAGAACACTGAAGCTTTCTTT
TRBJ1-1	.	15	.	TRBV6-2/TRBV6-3	CASSLPALRNTEAFF	TGTGCCAGCAGTTTACCGGCCCTGAGGAACACTGAAGCTTTCTTT
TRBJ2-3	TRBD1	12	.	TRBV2	CASSVDRDTQYF	TGTGCCAGCAGCGTGGACAGGGATACGCAGTATTTT
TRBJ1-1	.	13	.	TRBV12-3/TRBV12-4	CASSPQGPYEAFF	TGTGCCAGCAGTCCCCAGGGACCGTATGAAGCTTTCTTT
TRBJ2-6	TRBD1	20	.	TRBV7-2	CASSLGLGGESRSGANVLTF	TGTGCCAGCAGCTTAGGCTTAGGGGGCGAGTCCAGGAGCGGGGCCAACGTCCTGACTTTC
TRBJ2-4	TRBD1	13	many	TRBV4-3	CASSQGDRNIQYF	TGCGCCAGCAGCCAAGGGGACAGAAACATTCAGTACTTC
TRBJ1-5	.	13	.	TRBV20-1	CSARVGNNQPQHF	TGCAGTGCTAGAGTGGGGAATAATCAGCCCCAGCATTTT
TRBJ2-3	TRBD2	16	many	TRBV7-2	CASRPGTSRVTDTQYF	TGTGCCAGCAGACCCGGGACTAGCCGGGTCACAGATACGCAGTATTTT
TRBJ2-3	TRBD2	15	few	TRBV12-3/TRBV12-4	CASSRLAGAPDTQYF	TGTGCCAGCAGCCGACTAGCGGGGGCTCCCGATACGCAGTATTTT
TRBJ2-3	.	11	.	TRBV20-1	CSADLKDTQYF	TGCAGTGCTGACTTGAAGGATACGCAGTATTTT
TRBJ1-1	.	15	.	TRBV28	CASSFGIQGATEAFF	TGTGCCAGCAGTTTCGGGATACAGGGAGCCACTGAAGCTTTCTTT
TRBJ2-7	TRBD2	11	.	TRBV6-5	CASGRDYEQYF	TGTGCCAGCGGGAGGGACTACGAGCAGTACTTC
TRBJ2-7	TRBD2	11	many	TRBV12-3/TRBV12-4	CASRSGGEQYF	TGTGCCAGCCGATCGGGGGGCGAGCAGTACTTC
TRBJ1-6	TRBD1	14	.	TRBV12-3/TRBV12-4	CASSLDRGDSPLHF	TGTGCCAGCAGTCTCGACAGGGGGGACTCACCCCTCCACTTT
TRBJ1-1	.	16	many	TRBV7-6	CASSLNFRAGNTEAFF	TGTGCCAGCAGCTTAAACTTTCGGGCAGGGAACACTGAAGCTTTCTTT
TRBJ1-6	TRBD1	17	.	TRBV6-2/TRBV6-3	CASSGTGTGFGNSPLHF	TGTGCCAGCTCCGGGACCGGGACAGGGTTCGGCAATTCACCCCTCCACTTT